Sequencing of this T cell receptor (beta chain) was carried out in a study of CD8 T cells in Susac syndrome. While CD8+ and CD4+ T cells were isolated negatively, TEMRA cells were enriched by FACS. V was pared by 0 bases and J by 0 bases, with 10 bases between. The CDR3 runs to 15 residues. Germline assignment: CDR1 SGHNT and CDR2 YYREEE (reference sequence). Random hexamers were used to reverse transcribe an amount of roughly 0.5 to 1 ug RNA. It was immunoSEQ multiplex PCR that amplified TCR beta CDR3 across 54 Vbeta and 13 Jbeta. MiXCR, applied by TCRdb to the immunoSEQ multiplex PCR reads, yields one record per CDR3 protein. The data contain approximately 110,000 distinct CDR3 sequences, about 95% of them singletons.

The sample taken for sequencing was CD4+ T cells from PBMCs. The chain employs TRBV5-4 and TRBJ2-7; weak D call: TRBD2 (5 bases). The clonotype originates from a human donor in good health. The CDR3 sequence: CASSLAGLPSYEQYF. In DNA form, the CDR3 reads TGTGCCAGCAGCTTGGCGGGGTTGCCCTCCTACGAGCAGTACTTC.